Listed below are T cell receptor beta chains from one sample, sequenced in a study of T cell responses to AZD1222 COVID-19 vaccine. This table comes from immunoSEQ multiplex PCR, and its TCRdb copy is limited to in-frame clones, with some not included. The table records approximately 150,000 clones, 89% of them present only once. The sequenced sample was peripheral blood, obtained on day 0 of AZD1222 vaccination. Every receptor here comes from an adult in good health. CDR3s include the opening cysteine and the closing phenylalanine or tryptophan. A D gene is named only where the DNA matches it firmly. A row's size may be missing; if present it is once, few, many or a size class.

d_call,j_call,clone_size,v_call,cdr3_nt,cdr3_aa
TRBD2,TRBJ2-4,NA,TRBV18,TGTGCCAGCTCACCCTTCCTAGCGGCAACAGCCAAAAACATTCAGTACTTC,CASSPFLAATAKNIQYF
NA,TRBJ2-2,NA,TRBV29-1,TGCAGCGTAGGCCCCGGGGCGGGCACCGGGGAGCTGTTTTTT,CSVGPGAGTGELFF
TRBD1,TRBJ1-2,NA,TRBV10-3,TGTGCCATCAGTCGAAGAGGGGGACAGGGATGGTCTAACTATGGCTACACCTTC,CAISRRGGQGWSNYGYTF
NA,TRBJ1-2,NA,TRBV7-8,TGTGCCAGCAGCTTATTTACTAACTATGGCTACACCTTC,CASSLFTNYGYTF
TRBD2,TRBJ2-1,once,TRBV19,TGTGCCAGTAGTAGAGCGGGAGGGCCGTACAATGAGCAGTTCTTC,CASSRAGGPYNEQFF
NA,TRBJ1-1,NA,TRBV7-8,TGTGCCAGCAGCTTACAGACTCACTACACTGAAGCTTTCTTT,CASSLQTHYTEAFF
TRBD1,TRBJ1-1,NA,TRBV7-2,TGTGCCAGCAGGGGACCGGACAGGGGGCGGGAAGCTTTCTTT,CASRGPDRGREAFF
NA,TRBJ1-6,NA,TRBV25-1,TGTGCCAGCAGTGATTATTACAGGGAAAATAATTCACCCCTCCACTTT,CASSDYYRENNSPLHF
NA,TRBJ2-3,NA,TRBV11-2,TGTGCCAGCAGCTTAGATTGGGGAGGATTGCCAGATACGCAGTATTTT,CASSLDWGGLPDTQYF
TRBD2,TRBJ2-1,NA,TRBV19,TGTGCCAGTAGTATTGCTAGCGGGAGTGGGTACAATGAGCAGTTCTTC,CASSIASGSGYNEQFF
NA,TRBJ1-1,NA,TRBV4-1,TGCGCCAGCAGCCCTCAACCCGTGGGCACTGAAGCTTTCTTT,CASSPQPVGTEAFF
NA,TRBJ1-5,NA,TRBV2,TGTGCCAGCAGAGGGAGTCAGAACAATCAGCCCCAGCATTTT,CASRGSQNNQPQHF
NA,TRBJ2-1,NA,TRBV2,TGTGCCAGCAAAGACAGGTTCAGCTCCTACAATGAGCAGTTCTTC,CASKDRFSSYNEQFF
TRBD2,TRBJ2-3,few,TRBV3-1/TRBV3-2,TGTGCCAGCAGCCCCGGACTAGTCACAGATACGCAGTATTTT,CASSPGLVTDTQYF
NA,TRBJ1-5,NA,TRBV4-2,TGTGCCAGCAGCCAAGAGGCGGGGATCCTCGGCGGCAATCAGCCCCAGCATTTT,CASSQEAGILGGNQPQHF
TRBD2,TRBJ2-2,once,TRBV5-4,TGTGCCAGCCAGATCGGGACTAGCGGGTTGACCGGGGAGCTGTTTTTT,CASQIGTSGLTGELFF
NA,TRBJ1-1,NA,TRBV15,TGTGCCACCAGCAGAGAAGGAAGAGGGACTGAAGCTTTCTTT,CATSREGRGTEAFF
NA,TRBJ2-1,NA,TRBV19,TGTGCCAGTAGTAAGGGGACCGAAGTAGGGCTCAATGAGCAGTTCTTC,CASSKGTEVGLNEQFF
TRBD1,TRBJ2-5,NA,TRBV7-9,TGTGCCAGCAGCTTAGTAGGGGGCGGAGAGACCCAGTACTTC,CASSLVGGGETQYF
TRBD1,TRBJ1-4,NA,TRBV4-3,TGCGCCAGCAGCCACAGGGGGCGAAATGAAAAACTGTTTTTT,CASSHRGRNEKLFF
NA,TRBJ2-1,NA,TRBV3-1/TRBV3-2,TGTGCCAGCAGCCAAGGACACACCGGGGATGAGCAGTTCTTC,CASSQGHTGDEQFF
TRBD1,TRBJ1-1,NA,TRBV6-5,TGTGCCAGCAGTTACGCAGACAGGGTGGTCACTGAAGCTTTCTTT,CASSYADRVVTEAFF
TRBD1,TRBJ1-2,NA,TRBV10-3,TGTGCCATCAGTTCGGGACAGGGTCACGGCTACACCTTC,CAISSGQGHGYTF
TRBD2,TRBJ2-3,NA,TRBV13,TGTGCCAGCAGCTCACTAGCGGGAGGGCCAACAGATACGCAGTATTTT,CASSSLAGGPTDTQYF
NA,TRBJ1-3,NA,TRBV11-2,TGTGCCAGCAGCTTAGTCCGCAACACCATATATTTT,CASSLVRNTIYF
NA,TRBJ2-5,NA,TRBV5-1,TGCGCCAGCAGCTTGCGGGCCGAAGAGACCCAGTACTTC,CASSLRAEETQYF
NA,TRBJ1-2,NA,TRBV5-6,TGTGCCAGCAGCCTGGGAGGGAACTATGGCTACACCTTC,CASSLGGNYGYTF
TRBD1,TRBJ1-2,NA,TRBV7-9,TGTGCCAGCAGCGAGGGACAGGGGAATTCATATGGCTACACCTTC,CASSEGQGNSYGYTF
TRBD2,TRBJ2-1,NA,TRBV29-1,TGCAGCGTTGTTCGGGTGCGGGAGCGCCCCGATGAGCAGTTCTTC,CSVVRVRERPDEQFF
TRBD1,TRBJ1-3,NA,TRBV10-3,TGTGCCATCACAGCGACAGGGGCCTTCTCTGGAAACACCATATATTTT,CAITATGAFSGNTIYF
TRBD1,TRBJ1-3,NA,TRBV19,TGTGCCAGTAGTACCCGGACAGGGGAAGCTGGAAACACCATATATTTT,CASSTRTGEAGNTIYF
TRBD2,TRBJ2-2,NA,TRBV19,TGTGCCAGTAGCCTGGGACTAGCGGGAGGGTCCGGGGAGCTGTTTTTT,CASSLGLAGGSGELFF
NA,TRBJ2-5,NA,TRBV18,TGTGCCAGCTCACCCACCCGGGGTAGAGAGACCCAGTACTTC,CASSPTRGRETQYF
NA,TRBJ2-7,NA,TRBV9,TGTGCCAGCAGCGTAGAGGGCAGGGGGGTCCAGTACTTC,CASSVEGRGVQYF
NA,TRBJ1-6,NA,TRBV18,TGTGCCAGCTCACCTCCGGGGATCCGCTCACCCCTCCACTTT,CASSPPGIRSPLHF
TRBD1,TRBJ2-5,NA,TRBV19,TGTGCCAGTAGCCCGGACAGGGAAAGAGAGACCCAGTACTTC,CASSPDRERETQYF
NA,TRBJ1-2,NA,TRBV5-1,TGCGCCAGCAGCTTGGAGGGAGGTCAGGGGTTTGGCTACACCTTC,CASSLEGGQGFGYTF
TRBD2,TRBJ2-1,NA,TRBV9,TGTGCCAGCAGCGCAAGCGGGGGGTCTAACAATGAGCAGTTCTTC,CASSASGGSNNEQFF
NA,TRBJ2-1,NA,TRBV5-1,TGCGCCAGCAGCTTATCGTCGTCTCCCAGCTCCTACAATGAGCAGTTCTTC,CASSLSSSPSSYNEQFF
TRBD2,TRBJ2-7,NA,TRBV7-8,TGTGCCAGCAGCTTATTCGGTTTAAGCGGGGCGACTAGATCCGAGCAGTACTTC,CASSLFGLSGATRSEQYF
NA,TRBJ1-1,NA,TRBV4-3,TGCGCCAGCAGCCAAGATTCGAGTTCGATGAACACTGAAGCTTTCTTT,CASSQDSSSMNTEAFF
NA,TRBJ1-4,NA,TRBV5-4,TGTGCCAGCAGCTTGGGATTGTCTAATGAAAAACTGTTTTTT,CASSLGLSNEKLFF
TRBD2,TRBJ2-7,NA,TRBV27,TGTGCCAGCAGTTTAAGTGGTCGAGCGGGGGGGTACGAGCAGTACTTC,CASSLSGRAGGYEQYF
TRBD2,TRBJ2-7,few,TRBV7-2,TGTGCCAGCAGCGTAGCGGGAGCTATCCACGAGCAGTACTTC,CASSVAGAIHEQYF
NA,TRBJ2-1,NA,TRBV7-9,TGTGCCAGCGGTCTCGCGATGAGCTCCTACAATGAGCAGTTCTTC,CASGLAMSSYNEQFF
TRBD2,TRBJ2-7,NA,TRBV4-1,TGCGCCAGCAGCCAAGAGGGGGGGACTCGAACCTACGAGCAGTACTTC,CASSQEGGTRTYEQYF
TRBD2,TRBJ2-2,NA,TRBV4-1,TGCGCCAGCAGCCAAAGGAGCGGGGTAAACACCGGGGAGCTGTTTTTT,CASSQRSGVNTGELFF
NA,TRBJ1-1,once,TRBV3-1/TRBV3-2,TGTGCCAGCAGCCGCCAGTTGGGAACTGAAGCTTTCTTT,CASSRQLGTEAFF
NA,TRBJ1-6,NA,TRBV4-1,TGCGCCAGCAGCCAAGGAGTTCGCTCACCCCTCCACTTT,CASSQGVRSPLHF
TRBD1,TRBJ2-7,NA,TRBV6-6,TGTGCCAGCAGTTACAGGCAGGGGGCGAACGAGCAGTACTTC,CASSYRQGANEQYF
TRBD2,TRBJ2-5,NA,TRBV19,TGTGCCAGTAGTAACTCCCTTACTAGCGTTCACTTC,CASSNSLTSVHF
NA,TRBJ1-5,NA,TRBV4-2,TGTGCCAGCAGCCAAGAGCTAAGTCAGGGTAACCAGCCCCAGCATTTT,CASSQELSQGNQPQHF
TRBD1,TRBJ1-1,NA,TRBV4-3,TGCGCCAGCAGCCAAGTTTTTTTCGGGGACAGGGTTGATGGGGACACTGAAGCTTTCTTT,CASSQVFFGDRVDGDTEAFF
TRBD1,TRBJ1-1,NA,TRBV4-3,TGCGCCAGCAGCCCGTTGGGACAGGGGCGGACTGAAGCTTTCTTT,CASSPLGQGRTEAFF
TRBD1,TRBJ1-1,NA,TRBV11-2,TGTGCCAGCAGCCCGATAACCGGGACAGCCATGAACACTGAAGCTTTCTTT,CASSPITGTAMNTEAFF
TRBD1,TRBJ2-7,NA,TRBV7-8,TGTGCCAGCAGCATCCACCGGGACAGGGGGCTCTCCTACGAGCAGTACTTC,CASSIHRDRGLSYEQYF
NA,TRBJ1-6,once,TRBV2,TGTGCCAGCAGACCTGTGTATAATTCACCCCTCCACTTT,CASRPVYNSPLHF
NA,TRBJ2-7,NA,TRBV5-4,TGTGCCAGCAGCTTGGGGCAGGCCTTACCCTACGAGCAGTACTTC,CASSLGQALPYEQYF